These 30 T cell receptor beta chains were all obtained from the same sample, sequenced in a study of PD-1 and CTLA-4 blockade in melanoma. The protocol was immunoSEQ multiplex PCR, while the TCRdb copy is restricted to in-frame clones and leaves out a portion. The table records 20,000 to 25,000 clones, approximately 88% of them present only once. The sequenced sample was CD8+ T cells from peripheral blood, obtained before anti-PD-1 treatment. These receptors all stem from a human donor with melanoma.

The chain is built from TRBV28 and TRBJ1-1; no firm D call. CDR3 length: 14 amino acids. Trimming removed 3 bases from V and 0 bases from J, with 8 bases in between. Germline assignment: CDR1 MDHEN and CDR2 SYDVKM. The CDR3 nucleotides are TGTGCCAGCAGTTTCTCCTTCCTGAACACTGAAGCTTTCTTT. Residues: CASSFSFLNTEAFF.

The CDR3 loop reads CASIKEPGHAKETQYF. The DNA for the CDR3 is TGTGCCAGCATTAAGGAGCCGGGACACGCGAAAGAGACCCAGTACTTC. The J gene is TRBJ2-5, the V gene TRBV2, with D tentatively TRBD1 (6 bases). Germline loops: CDR1 SNHLY, CDR2 FYNNEI. This CDR3 contains 16 residues. Trimming shortened V by 7 bases and J by 3 bases, and 21 bases separated the two germline ends.

J is TRBJ2-5 and V is TRBV7-9; D may be TRBD1 (6 bases). Trimming stripped 5 bases from V and 5 bases from J, with 12 bases between. The CDR3 sequence is 13 residues long. CDR1 is SEHNR and CDR2 is FQNEAQ in the germline V gene (reference sequence). Here the CDR3 reads CASSQGWMETQYF. CDR3 in DNA: TGTGCCAGCAGCCAGGGGTGGATGGAGACCCAGTACTTC.

CDR3 in DNA: TGCAGTGCTCGGACCAGTTACGAGCAGTACTTC. It is translated as CSARTSYEQYF. The V and J genes are TRBV20-1 and TRBJ2-7; D unclear. Germline assignment: CDR1 DFQATT and CDR2 SNEGSKA (reference sequence). This CDR3 comprises 11 residues. Trimming pared 5 bases from V and 4 bases from J, leaving 9 bases between.

This clone was recorded only once. The chain recombines TRBV3-1 (or the pseudogene TRBV3-2) with TRBJ1-1; D gene uncertain. V was shortened by 1 base and J by 8 bases, with 11 bases between the two germline ends. Germline loops: CDR1 LGHDT, CDR2 YNNKEL (reference sequence). This CDR3 has 13 amino acids. The CDR3 DNA reads TGTGCCAGCAGCCAAGCTCCCGGAGCCGAAGCTTTCTTT. Its protein is CASSQAPGAEAFF.

The J gene is TRBJ1-1, the V gene TRBV7-8; D not certain. Germline V gene data show CDR1 as SGHVS and CDR2 as FQNEAQ. The CDR3 has 14 residues. The V end lost 4 bases, the J end lost 5 bases, and 14 bases lay between the germline ends. The CDR3 loop is CASSYLEGRTEAFF. The CDR3 DNA reads TGTGCCAGCAGCTACTTAGAAGGGAGGACTGAAGCTTTCTTT.

The gene calls are TRBV7-9 and TRBJ1-3, with no clear D. The V and J ends lost 1 base and 0 bases respectively, with 10 bases between them. The CDR3 covers 16 residues. CDR1 and CDR2 (germline): SEHNR, FQNEAQ (reference sequence). The CDR3 bases are TGTGCCAGCAGCTTAGACGGATGGTCCTCTGGAAACACCATATATTTT. It specifies CASSLDGWSSGNTIYF.

The chain is built from TRBV19 and TRBJ2-7; 9 bases are a match to TRBD1. With V trimmed by 6 bases and J by 3 bases, 6 bases remained unmatched. The CDR3 totals 14 residues. Per the germline V gene, CDR1 is LNHDA and CDR2 is SQIVND (reference sequence). The CDR3 loop reads CASRPGTGLYEQYF. CDR3 nucleotides: TGTGCCAGTAGACCCGGGACAGGGCTCTACGAGCAGTACTTC.

The chain joins TRBV29-1 to TRBJ2-3, with D perhaps given as TRBD1 or TRBD2 (6 bases each). The CDR3 loop spans 15 amino acids. Trimming cost V 0 bases and J 2 bases, with 12 bases left between them. The germline CDR1 and CDR2 sequences are SQVTM and ANQGSEA. The CDR3: CSVEDQGGLTDTQYF. The CDR3 DNA is TGCAGCGTTGAAGATCAAGGGGGGCTCACAGATACGCAGTATTTT.

The chain combines TRBV4-1 with TRBJ2-1, with 9 positions matching TRBD1. V was pared by 4 bases and J by 7 bases, with 5 bases of the junction left unmatched. The CDR3 loop spans 14 amino acids. CDR1 and CDR2 from the germline V gene are MGHRA and YSYEKL. CDR3 nucleotide sequence: TGCGCCAGCAGCCTACAGGGGGCGGGGAATGAGCAGTTCTTC. Protein product: CASSLQGAGNEQFF.

V and J are TRBV6-5 and TRBJ2-1; D is uncertain. The CDR3 runs to 13 residues. Germline-derived CDR1 and CDR2 are MNHEY and SVGAGI. Trimming pared 0 bases from V and 7 bases from J, leaving 7 bases between. DNA for the CDR3: TGTGCCAGCAGTTACTCGGTATATAATGAGCAGTTCTTC. It is translated as CASSYSVYNEQFF.

The CDR3 DNA is TGTGCCAGCAGTTTGCAAGTCCCCCGGGCACGAACCACAGATACGCAGTATTTT. As protein: CASSLQVPRARTTDTQYF. This chain uses TRBV27 with TRBJ2-3, with D unresolved. From germline, CDR1 is MNHEY and CDR2 SMNVEV (reference sequence). The CDR3 runs 18 residues. V lost 3 bases to trimming and J lost 2 bases, with 21 bases between them.

This clone was counted once. The chain is built from TRBV13 and TRBJ2-7; possible D gene TRBD1, 5 bases. The germline V and J ends were trimmed by 0 bases and 0 bases, with 12 bases remaining between them. The CDR3 is 16 amino acids. Germline assignment: CDR1 PRHDT and CDR2 FYEKMQ (reference sequence). The CDR3 spells CASSLGPGKASYEQYF. The CDR3 region has the DNA TGTGCCAGCAGCTTAGGTCCAGGGAAAGCCTCCTACGAGCAGTACTTC.

The rearrangement links TRBV5-4 to TRBJ1-1; the match to TRBD1 covers 7 bases. The length of the CDR3 is 13 residues. Germline CDR1 is SGHNT and CDR2 is YYREEE (reference sequence). Unmatched junction bases numbered 4, after V lost 4 bases and J lost 4 bases. As DNA, the CDR3 is TGTGCCAGCAGCCTCAGGGGGGGCACTGAAGCTTTCTTT. This codes for CASSLRGGTEAFF.

V usage is TRBV19 and J usage is TRBJ2-7, with D possibly being TRBD1 (7 bases). This CDR3 comprises 15 residues. The ends were cut back, 3 bases at V and 5 bases at J, with 17 bases in the middle. The V gene's germline CDR1 is LNHDA and CDR2 SQIVND (reference sequence). DNA for the CDR3: TGTGCCAGTAGTATCGGTCAAACAGGGGAGGACGAGCAGTACTTC. It codes for CASSIGQTGEDEQYF.

The chain joins TRBV7-6 to TRBJ2-2; unclear D gene. There are 12 residues in the CDR3. V dropped 6 bases and J dropped 2 bases, with 4 bases sitting between them. CDR1 is SGHVS and CDR2 is FNYEAQ in the germline V gene. CDR3 amino acids: CASRDNTGELFF. The DNA of the CDR3 is TGTGCCAGCAGAGATAACACCGGGGAGCTGTTTTTT.

The chain employs TRBV7-9 and TRBJ1-6; 9 nucleotides align to TRBD1. The CDR3 sequence is 14 residues long. J lost 9 bases, V lost 4 bases, and 4 bases had no gene match. Germline V CDR1 and CDR2: SEHNR, FQNEAQ (reference sequence). The CDR3: CASSSGQGTSPLHF. CDR3 in DNA: TGTGCCAGCAGCTCTGGACAGGGGACTTCACCCCTCCACTTT.

This sequence joins TRBV6-2 or TRBV6-3 and TRBJ1-2, with 7 bases matching TRBD1. This CDR3 has 14 residues. Germline loops: CDR1 MNHEY, CDR2 SVGEGT. The V and J ends lost 4 bases and 2 bases, in that order; junction bases with no gene match: 4. CDR3 in amino acids: CASSFSGQNYGYTF. The CDR3 coding sequence is TGTGCCAGCAGTTTTTCGGGACAGAACTATGGCTACACCTTC.

This chain links TRBV16 with TRBJ2-7; D is possibly TRBD2 (6 bases). The CDR3 extends over 13 amino acids. V was pared by 3 bases and J by 7 bases, with 13 bases between. Per germline, CDR1 KGHSY and CDR2 FQNENV. CDR3 nucleotide sequence: TGTGCCAGCAGCCACCCCGGGGGTGGTGAGCAGTACTTC. It codes for CASSHPGGGEQYF.

The chain uses TRBV7-2 and TRBJ1-1; no reliable D call. Trimming removed 5 bases from V and 5 bases from J, with 9 bases in between. Germline V gene lookup returns CDR1 SGHTA and CDR2 FQGNSA. This CDR3 has 12 amino acids. This CDR3 reads CASSPRKTEAFF. The CDR3 coding sequence is TGTGCCAGCAGCCCGCGGAAGACTGAAGCTTTCTTT.

The V and J genes are TRBV7-9 and TRBJ1-1; D unclear. This CDR3 has 14 amino acids. Trimming stripped 2 bases from V and 0 bases from J, with 7 bases between. CDR1 and CDR2 (germline): SEHNR, FQNEAQ (reference sequence). CDR3 DNA: TGTGCCAGCAGCTTAAGCAGCATGAACACTGAAGCTTTCTTT. Residues: CASSLSSMNTEAFF.

The chain joins TRBV15 to TRBJ2-7; TRBD2 agrees at 13 bases. From germline, CDR1 is LNHNV and CDR2 YYDKDF (reference sequence). V was clipped by 5 bases and J by 0 bases; unmatched bases: 4. The CDR3 length is 16 residues. DNA of the CDR3: TGTGCCACCAGCCCCGGACTAGCGGGGGCCTCCTACGAGCAGTACTTC. Translated, it gives CATSPGLAGASYEQYF.

The J gene is TRBJ2-5, the V gene TRBV6-5, with unresolved D. The ends were cut back, 6 bases at V and 0 bases at J, with 14 bases in the middle. Per the germline V gene, CDR1 is MNHEY and CDR2 is SVGAGI. This CDR3 has 15 amino acids. The chain's CDR3 is CASSSSNRDQETQYF. The CDR3 DNA follows: TGTGCCAGCAGCTCCTCAAATAGGGACCAAGAGACCCAGTACTTC.

The chain has TRBV5-1 and TRBJ2-2; D gene ambiguous. Trimming took 0 bases from V and 7 from J, leaving 4 bases between them. The CDR3 consists of 12 residues. CDR1 is SGHRS and CDR2 is YFSETQ in the germline V gene. CDR3: CASSLGGGELFF. The DNA for the CDR3 is TGCGCCAGCAGCTTGGGAGGCGGGGAGCTGTTTTTT. Supplemented by reference TRBV5-1 and TRBJ2-2, the full variable domain reads KAGVTQTPRYLIKTRGQQVTLSCSPISGHRSVSWYQQTPGQGLQFLFEYFSETQRNKGNFPGRFSGRQFSNSRSEMNVSTLELGDSALYLCASSLGGGELFFGEGSRLTVL.

This clone has a handful of counts. The rearrangement uses TRBV19 and TRBJ2-7, with TRBD1 identical over 9 bases. V lost 5 bases and J lost 4; bases outside the gene matches: 9. The CDR3 has 15 amino acids. Germline-derived CDR1 and CDR2 are LNHDA and SQIVND (reference sequence). CDR3 coding DNA: TGTGCCAGTAGTTGGTCCGGGACAGGGATTTACGAGCAGTACTTC. It encodes CASSWSGTGIYEQYF.

J is TRBJ1-1 and V is TRBV5-1; maybe TRBD1 (5 bases). Germline CDR1 is SGHRS and CDR2 is YFSETQ. The CDR3 contains 12 residues. V shed 7 bases and J shed 5 bases, with 12 bases lying between them. CDR3 in amino acids: CASGGIGTEAFF. CDR3 coding DNA: TGCGCCAGCGGGGGGATAGGGACTGAAGCTTTCTTT.

In its sample, this clone was seen a few times. This chain connects TRBV29-1 to TRBJ2-1; maybe TRBD2 (6 bases). Per germline, CDR1 SQVTM and CDR2 ANQGSEA. The CDR3 spans 14 residues. V was pared by 7 bases and J by 4 bases, with 17 bases between. CDR3 sequence reads: CSALGGTGYNEQFF. The CDR3 region has the DNA TGCAGCGCCCTTGGGGGGACGGGTTACAATGAGCAGTTCTTC.

The gene calls are TRBV28 and TRBJ2-7; D is perhaps TRBD2 (5 bases). This CDR3 has 12 amino acids. V was shortened by 3 bases and J by 3 bases, with 6 bases between the two germline ends. Germline CDR1 MDHEN, CDR2 SYDVKM. The CDR3: CASSFGDYEQYF. CDR3 DNA: TGTGCCAGCAGTTTCGGGGACTACGAGCAGTACTTC.

The V call is TRBV9, the J call TRBJ1-4; the D is unclear. The V end was cut by 0 bases, the J end by 5 bases, with 8 bases between. This CDR3 comprises 14 residues. The germline CDR1 and CDR2 sequences are SGDLS and YYNGEE. In nucleotides, the CDR3 is TGTGCCAGCAGCGTAGAGCAGGTGAATGAAAAACTGTTTTTT. Protein product: CASSVEQVNEKLFF.

The V gene is TRBV9, the J gene TRBJ2-1, with a tentative D call TRBD2 (6 bases). Germline V gene data show CDR1 as SGDLS and CDR2 as YYNGEE. Trimming left V 3 bases short and J 10 bases short, with 14 bases between. CDR3 length: 13 residues. The DNA for the CDR3 is TGTGCCAGCAGCGGCCCCCTGGCGGGGGAGCAGTTCTTC. Residues: CASSGPLAGEQFF.